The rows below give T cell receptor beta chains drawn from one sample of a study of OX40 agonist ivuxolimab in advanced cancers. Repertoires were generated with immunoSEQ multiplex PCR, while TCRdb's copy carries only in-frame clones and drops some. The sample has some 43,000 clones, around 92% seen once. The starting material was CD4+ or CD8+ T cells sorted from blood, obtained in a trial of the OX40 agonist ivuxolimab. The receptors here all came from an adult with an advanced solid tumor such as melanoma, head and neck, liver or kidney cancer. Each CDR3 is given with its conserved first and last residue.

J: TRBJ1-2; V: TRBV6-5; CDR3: CASSYSGTGGSSGYTF
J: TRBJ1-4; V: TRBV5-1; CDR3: CASSLDQSRPTNEKLFF
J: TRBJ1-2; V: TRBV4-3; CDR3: CASSRTPGGGGYTF
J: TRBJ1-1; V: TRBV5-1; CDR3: CASMQELNTEAFF
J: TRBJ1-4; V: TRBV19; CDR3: CASSMKGASEKLFF
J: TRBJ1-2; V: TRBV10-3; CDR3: CAITQDVNYGYTF
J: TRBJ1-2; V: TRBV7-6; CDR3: CASSLLGQNYGYTF
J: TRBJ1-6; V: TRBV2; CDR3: CASSEDTRSPLHF
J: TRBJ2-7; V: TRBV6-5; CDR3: CASRINAAGSYEQYF
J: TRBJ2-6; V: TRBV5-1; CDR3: CASSLSGSGANVLTF
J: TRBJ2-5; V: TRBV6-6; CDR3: CASSSHGQGQETQYF
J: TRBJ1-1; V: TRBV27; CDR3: CASTPGQGTNTEAFF
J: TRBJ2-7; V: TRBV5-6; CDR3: CASSLVEGSAQYF
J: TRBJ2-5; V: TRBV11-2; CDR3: CASSRFDGGGTRETQYF
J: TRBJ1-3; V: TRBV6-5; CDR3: CASSPRDSRNTIYF
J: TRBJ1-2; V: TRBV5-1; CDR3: CASSLLRGAQGYTF
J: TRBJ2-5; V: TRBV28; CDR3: CASSLTPTAGETQYF
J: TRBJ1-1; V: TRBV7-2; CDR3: CASSFGTNMNTEAFF
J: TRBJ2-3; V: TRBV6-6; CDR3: CAIGTTTDTQYF
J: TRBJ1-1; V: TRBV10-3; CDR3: CAISESRDRADTEAFF
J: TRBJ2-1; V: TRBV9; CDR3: CASSVVAGGPDEQFF
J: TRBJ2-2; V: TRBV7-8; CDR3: CASSRRGTTNTGELFF
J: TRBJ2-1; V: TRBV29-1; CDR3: CSVALAGGTLYNEQFF
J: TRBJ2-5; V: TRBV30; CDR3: CAWSWQGPETQYF
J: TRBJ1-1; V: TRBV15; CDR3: CATSREMGDVVTEAFF
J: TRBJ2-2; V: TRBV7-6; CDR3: CASRSGTGGGELFF
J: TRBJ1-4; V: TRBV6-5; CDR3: CASSLGAGTNEKLFF
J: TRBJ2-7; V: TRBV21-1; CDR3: CASSNHGGGLEQYF
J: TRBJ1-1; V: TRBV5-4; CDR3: CASSFEQGTEAFF
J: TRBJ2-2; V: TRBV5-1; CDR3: CASSYEDRDTGELFF
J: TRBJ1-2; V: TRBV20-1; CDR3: CSASRIGGYTF
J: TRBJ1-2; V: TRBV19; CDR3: CASKRQGGTYGYTF
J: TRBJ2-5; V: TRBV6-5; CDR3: CASRVSLRVETQYF
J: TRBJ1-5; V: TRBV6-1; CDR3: CASTLAGAGNQPQHF
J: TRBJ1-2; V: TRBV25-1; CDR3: CASSGDPYGYTF
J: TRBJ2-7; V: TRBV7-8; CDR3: CASSLGEGEQYF
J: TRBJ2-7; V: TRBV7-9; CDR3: CASSLVRGDGEQYF
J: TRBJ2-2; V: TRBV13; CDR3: CASSLGGRAGTGELFF
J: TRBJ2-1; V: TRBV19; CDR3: CASSTRDAASISYNEQFF
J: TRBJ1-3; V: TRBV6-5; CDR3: CASREGAEYGNTIYF
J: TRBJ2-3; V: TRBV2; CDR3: CASLAGGRTDTQYF
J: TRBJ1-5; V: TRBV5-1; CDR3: CASSLGSGNQPQHF
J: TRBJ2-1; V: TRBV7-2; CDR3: CASSSSGGAIEQFF
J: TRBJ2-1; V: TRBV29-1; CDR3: CSVESRGGALSYNEQFF